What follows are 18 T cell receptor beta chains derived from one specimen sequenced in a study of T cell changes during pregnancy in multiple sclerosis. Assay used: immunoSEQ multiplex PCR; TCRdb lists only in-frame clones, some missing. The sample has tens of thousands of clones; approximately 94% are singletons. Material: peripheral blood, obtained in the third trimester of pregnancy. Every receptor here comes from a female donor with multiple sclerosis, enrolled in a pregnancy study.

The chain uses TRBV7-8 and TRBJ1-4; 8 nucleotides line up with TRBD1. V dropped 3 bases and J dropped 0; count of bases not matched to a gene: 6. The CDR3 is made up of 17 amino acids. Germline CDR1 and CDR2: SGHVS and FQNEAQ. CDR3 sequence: CASSFRGQGATNEKLFF. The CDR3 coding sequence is TGTGCCAGCAGCTTCAGGGGGCAGGGGGCAACTAATGAAAAACTGTTTTTT.

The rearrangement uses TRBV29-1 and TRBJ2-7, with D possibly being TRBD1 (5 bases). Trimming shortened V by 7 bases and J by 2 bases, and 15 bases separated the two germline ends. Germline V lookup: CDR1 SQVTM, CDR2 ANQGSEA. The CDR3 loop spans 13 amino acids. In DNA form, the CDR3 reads TGCAGCGCCACCCAGGGCAGGGCCTACGAGCAGTACTTC. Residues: CSATQGRAYEQYF.

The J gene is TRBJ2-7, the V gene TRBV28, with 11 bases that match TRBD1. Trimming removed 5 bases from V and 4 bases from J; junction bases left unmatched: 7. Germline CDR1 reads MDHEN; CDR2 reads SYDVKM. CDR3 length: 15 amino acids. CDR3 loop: CASSPQGQGEYEQYF. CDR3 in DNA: TGTGCCAGCAGTCCCCAGGGACAGGGGGAATACGAGCAGTACTTC.

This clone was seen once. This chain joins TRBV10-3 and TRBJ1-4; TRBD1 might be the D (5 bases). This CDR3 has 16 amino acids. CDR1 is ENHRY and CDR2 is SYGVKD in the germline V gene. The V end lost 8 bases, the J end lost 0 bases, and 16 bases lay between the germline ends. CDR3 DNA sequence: TGTGCCATCCTGGTTAGGGGTGAGGCAACTAATGAAAAACTGTTTTTT. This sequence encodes CAILVRGEATNEKLFF.

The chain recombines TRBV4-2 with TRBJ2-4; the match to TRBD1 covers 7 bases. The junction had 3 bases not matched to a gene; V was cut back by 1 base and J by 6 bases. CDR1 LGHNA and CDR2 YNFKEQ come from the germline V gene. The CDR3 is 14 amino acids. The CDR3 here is CASSQGTGGNIQYF. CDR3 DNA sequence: TGTGCCAGCAGCCAAGGGACAGGAGGAAACATTCAGTACTTC.

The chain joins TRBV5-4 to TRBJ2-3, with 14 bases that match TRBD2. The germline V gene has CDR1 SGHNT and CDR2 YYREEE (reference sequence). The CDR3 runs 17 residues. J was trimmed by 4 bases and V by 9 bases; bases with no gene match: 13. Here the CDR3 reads CATGLAGGFSYADTQYF. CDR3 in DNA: TGTGCCACCGGACTAGCGGGAGGCTTTTCTTATGCAGATACGCAGTATTTT.

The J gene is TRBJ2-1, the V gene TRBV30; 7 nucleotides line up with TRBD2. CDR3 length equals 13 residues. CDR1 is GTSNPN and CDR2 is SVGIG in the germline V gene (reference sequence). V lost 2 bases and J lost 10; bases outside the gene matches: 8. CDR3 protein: CAWSPSGLGEQFF. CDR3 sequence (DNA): TGTGCCTGGAGTCCCTCAGGACTAGGAGAGCAGTTCTTC.

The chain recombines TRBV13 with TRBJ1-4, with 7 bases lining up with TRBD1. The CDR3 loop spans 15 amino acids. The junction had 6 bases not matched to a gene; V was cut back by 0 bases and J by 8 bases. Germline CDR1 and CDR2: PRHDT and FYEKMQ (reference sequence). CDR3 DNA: TGTGCCAGCAGCTTAGGGACAGGGCGGTACGAAAAACTGTTTTTT. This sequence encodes CASSLGTGRYEKLFF.

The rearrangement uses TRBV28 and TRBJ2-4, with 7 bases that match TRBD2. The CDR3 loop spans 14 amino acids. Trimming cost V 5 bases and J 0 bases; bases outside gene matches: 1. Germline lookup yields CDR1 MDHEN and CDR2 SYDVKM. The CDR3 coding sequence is TGTGCCAGCAGTGGGGGGGTAGCCAAAAACATTCAGTACTTC. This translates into CASSGGVAKNIQYF.

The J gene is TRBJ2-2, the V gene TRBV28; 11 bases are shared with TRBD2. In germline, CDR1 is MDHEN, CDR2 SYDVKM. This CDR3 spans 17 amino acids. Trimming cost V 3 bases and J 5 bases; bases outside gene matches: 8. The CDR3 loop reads CASSFRLAGPLTGELFF. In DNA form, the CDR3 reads TGTGCCAGCAGTTTCAGACTAGCGGGGCCCCTTACCGGGGAGCTGTTTTTT.

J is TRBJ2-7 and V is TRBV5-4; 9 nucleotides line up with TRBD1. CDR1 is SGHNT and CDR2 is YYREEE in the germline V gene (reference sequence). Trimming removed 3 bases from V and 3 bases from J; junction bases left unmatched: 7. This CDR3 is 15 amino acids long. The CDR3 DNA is TGTGCCAGCAGCTCTACACGACAGGGGGACTACGAGCAGTACTTC. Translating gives CASSSTRQGDYEQYF.

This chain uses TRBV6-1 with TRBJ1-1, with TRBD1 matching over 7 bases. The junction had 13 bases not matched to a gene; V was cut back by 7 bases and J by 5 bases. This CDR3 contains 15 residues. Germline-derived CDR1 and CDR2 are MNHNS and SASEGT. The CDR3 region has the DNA TGTGCCAGCAACATTAGGACAGGAGGTTGGACTGAAGCTTTCTTT. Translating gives CASNIRTGGWTEAFF.

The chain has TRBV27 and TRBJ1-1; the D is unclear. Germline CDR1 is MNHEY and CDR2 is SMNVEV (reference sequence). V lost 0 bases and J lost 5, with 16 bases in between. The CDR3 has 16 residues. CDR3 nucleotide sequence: TGTGCCAGCAGTTTATCGGGCGCGAGGGTGGGGACTGAAGCTTTCTTT. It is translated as CASSLSGARVGTEAFF.

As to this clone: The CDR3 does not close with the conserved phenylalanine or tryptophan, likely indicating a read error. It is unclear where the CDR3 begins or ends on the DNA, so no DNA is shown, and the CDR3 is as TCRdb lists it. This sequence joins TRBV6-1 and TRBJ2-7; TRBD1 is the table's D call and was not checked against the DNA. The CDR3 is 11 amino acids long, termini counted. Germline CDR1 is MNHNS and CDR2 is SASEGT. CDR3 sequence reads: CASSEVGQVFL.

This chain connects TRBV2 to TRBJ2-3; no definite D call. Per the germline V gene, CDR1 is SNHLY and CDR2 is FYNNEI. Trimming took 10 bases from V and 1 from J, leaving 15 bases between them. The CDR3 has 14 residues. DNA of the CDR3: TGTGCCACCTCGGCGACTCAACGCACAGATACGCAGTATTTT. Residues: CATSATQRTDTQYF.

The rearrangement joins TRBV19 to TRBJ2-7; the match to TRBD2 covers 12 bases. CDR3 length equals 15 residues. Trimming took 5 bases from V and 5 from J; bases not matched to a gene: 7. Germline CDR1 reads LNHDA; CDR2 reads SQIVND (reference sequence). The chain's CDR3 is CASSPTSGSYHEQYF. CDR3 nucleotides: TGTGCCAGTAGTCCGACTAGCGGGAGCTACCACGAGCAGTACTTC.

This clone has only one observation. The CDR3 DNA reads TGCGCCAGCAGCTTCAGGACAGGAGGAACAGATACGCAGTATTTT. This translates into CASSFRTGGTDTQYF. The rearrangement uses TRBV5-1 and TRBJ2-3, with 7 bases aligning to TRBD1. Germline CDR1 SGHRS, CDR2 YFSETQ. With 2 bases clipped from V and 3 bases from J, the junction kept 6 bases outside the gene matches. This CDR3 is built from 15 residues.

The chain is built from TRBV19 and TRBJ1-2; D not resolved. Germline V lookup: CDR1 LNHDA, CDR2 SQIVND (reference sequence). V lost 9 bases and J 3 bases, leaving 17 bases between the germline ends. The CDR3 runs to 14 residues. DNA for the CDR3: TGTGCCAGCCACCCGGGGTACATAGACTATGGCTACACCTTC. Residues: CASHPGYIDYGYTF.